This T cell receptor (beta chain) was captured by sequencing in a study of T cells after yellow fever vaccination. For the study at large: Fractions of limited cellularity were prepared by means of SMART-Seq v4 Ultra Low Input.

A few counts support this clonotype. No antigen is known for it. The V and J ends lost 5 bases and 4 bases respectively, with 18 bases between them. The germline gives CDR1 SGHVS, CDR2 FQNEAQ. The CDR3 loop spans 16 amino acids. Study conclusions and caveats: Post-booster repertoires contained most primary-vaccination clones again (roughly 96% CD4, 85% to 90% CD8).

Production of TCR cDNA was by 5'RACE template switching, which also added a universal primer site and UMIs. TCRdb reprocessed the 5' RACE reads with MiXCR, giving one entry per CDR3 protein. This sample has nearly 300,000 distinct CDR3 sequences, with 7.5% to 9% found just once. The source was CD4+ T cells sorted from PBMCs, collected 5 days after the yellow fever booster vaccination. This receptor was obtained from a man aged 18 to 30 who received the YFV17D yellow fever vaccine. The rearrangement links TRBV7-8 to TRBJ1-5, with D unclear. The CDR3 region has the DNA TGTGCCAGCAGCCTCCTAGGGTTTTCATCAAATCAGCCCCAGCATTTT. Translation: CASSLLGFSSNQPQHF.